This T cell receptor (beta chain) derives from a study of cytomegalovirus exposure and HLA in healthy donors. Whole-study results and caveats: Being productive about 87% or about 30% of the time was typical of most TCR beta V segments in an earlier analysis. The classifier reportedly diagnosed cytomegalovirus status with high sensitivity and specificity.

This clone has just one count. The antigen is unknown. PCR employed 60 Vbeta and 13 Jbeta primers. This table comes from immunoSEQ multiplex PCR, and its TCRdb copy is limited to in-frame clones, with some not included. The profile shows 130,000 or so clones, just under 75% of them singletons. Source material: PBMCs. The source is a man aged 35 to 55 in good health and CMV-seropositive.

CDR3 bases: TGCGCCAGCAGCGTGCCGCAGGGGGGTTCTTCCAATGAGCAGTTCTTC. Protein product: CASSVPQGGSSNEQFF. The chain has TRBV5-1 and TRBJ2-1; weak D call: TRBD1 (7 bases). The CDR3 runs to 16 residues. V was shortened by 4 bases and J by 6 bases, with 20 bases between the two germline ends. Germline-derived CDR1 and CDR2 are SGHRS and YFSETQ.